Each of the 22 T cell receptor beta chains below was sequenced from the same sample in a study of T cells after yellow fever vaccination. TCRdb re-called the 5' RACE reads with MiXCR, one entry per CDR3 protein. The sample shows approximately 250,000 distinct CDR3 sequences, approximately 5.2% of them seen only once. Sequencing was performed on CD4+ T cells sorted from PBMCs, taken on the day of the yellow fever booster vaccination. Receptors originate from a young man who received the YFV17D yellow fever vaccine.

This clonotype occurred many times. The rearrangement links TRBV7-2 to TRBJ2-1, with 9 bases lining up with TRBD1. Germline loops: CDR1 SGHTA, CDR2 FQGNSA. The CDR3 loop spans 17 amino acids. V shed 5 bases, J shed 2 bases, and the junction held 10 bases outside the gene matches. The CDR3 protein is CASSPTVTGGAYNEQFF. In DNA, the CDR3 is TGTGCCAGCAGCCCGACAGTGACAGGGGGGGCCTACAATGAGCAGTTCTTC.

At least ten counts were recorded for this clonotype. The gene calls are TRBV7-2 and TRBJ2-7, with D possibly matching TRBD2 (6 bases). The CDR3 consists of 14 residues. V lost 1 base and J lost 7, with 14 bases in between. Looked up from germline, CDR1 is SGHTA and CDR2 is FQGNSA. The CDR3 protein is CASSLVVGGNEQYF. In nucleotides, the CDR3 is TGTGCCAGCAGCTTAGTAGTTGGGGGGAATGAGCAGTACTTC.

This clonotype has just a few counts. The chain has TRBV12-3 or TRBV12-4 and TRBJ2-3, with 14 bases identical to TRBD2. This CDR3 has 16 residues. The junction had 4 bases not matched to a gene; V was cut back by 8 bases and J by 0 bases. The CDR3, as DNA: TGTGCCAGCCGACTAGCGGGGGGGCCTAGCACAGATACGCAGTATTTT. Residues: CASRLAGGPSTDTQYF.

V usage is TRBV2 and J usage is TRBJ2-3; 8 nucleotides agree with TRBD2. This CDR3 is built from 15 residues. The trim removed 8 bases at V and 2 bases at J, leaving 9 bases unmatched. The germline CDR1 and CDR2 sequences are SNHLY and FYNNEI. The CDR3 region is CASGSAGVTTDTQYF. CDR3 coding DNA: TGTGCCAGCGGGTCAGCGGGGGTTACCACAGATACGCAGTATTTT.

This clonotype was recorded at least ten times. The rearrangement joins TRBV4-3 to TRBJ2-5; 8 positions match TRBD1. The CDR3 is made up of 15 amino acids. Per the germline V gene, CDR1 is LGHNA and CDR2 is YSLEER. Germline trimming cut 3 bases from V and 5 bases from J; bases unmatched to any gene: 8. CDR3 coding DNA: TGCGCCAGCAGCCAGAGACAGGGGTCTCAGGAGACCCAGTACTTC. Translating it yields CASSQRQGSQETQYF.

This clonotype came up a few times. V is TRBV9 and J is TRBJ2-1, with D perhaps matching TRBD1 or TRBD2 (6 bases each). V was cut by 2 bases and J by 5 bases, with 11 bases left in between. The CDR3 is made up of 14 amino acids. The germline V gene has CDR1 SGDLS and CDR2 YYNGEE. CDR3 sequence reads: CASSVWGADNEQFF. CDR3 bases: TGTGCCAGCAGCGTGTGGGGGGCTGACAATGAGCAGTTCTTC.

This clonotype was seen more than once but under ten times. This chain uses TRBV20-1 with TRBJ1-2; D remains unclear. V lost 1 base and J 4 bases, leaving 7 bases between the germline ends. This CDR3 is built from 12 residues. CDR1 is DFQATT, CDR2 SNEGSKA, per germline (reference sequence). For the CDR3, the DNA is TGCAGTGCTAGAGTGGGTCCCTATGGCTACACCTTC. Amino acid sequence: CSARVGPYGYTF.

This clonotype was detected a few times. The chain recombines TRBV19 with TRBJ1-5; no firm D call. CDR1 and CDR2 (germline): LNHDA, SQIVND (reference sequence). This CDR3 spans 14 amino acids. Trimming took off 9 bases at V and 5 bases at J, with 17 bases between the two ends. This chain's CDR3 is CASAPEGSYQPQHF. In DNA form, the CDR3 reads TGTGCCAGCGCCCCCGAGGGTTCCTATCAGCCCCAGCATTTT.

J is TRBJ1-2 and V is TRBV20-1, with TRBD1 as a possible D gene (5 bases). Trimming left V 5 bases short and J 4 bases short, with 17 bases between. This CDR3 has 14 amino acids. Germline CDR1 reads DFQATT; CDR2 reads SNEGSKA (reference sequence). CDR3 DNA: TGCAGTGCTGGCAAGTCGACAGACACCTATGGCTACACCTTC. Protein: CSAGKSTDTYGYTF.

This clonotype has more than one count but fewer than ten. The V call is TRBV7-2, the J call TRBJ2-1; the match to TRBD1 covers 7 bases. The CDR3 consists of 15 residues. Germline CDR1 and CDR2: SGHTA and FQGNSA. Trimming cost V 5 bases and J 9 bases; bases outside gene matches: 13. CDR3 loop: CASSPRGQRVSEQFF. The CDR3 DNA is TGTGCCAGCAGCCCCCGGGGACAGCGAGTAAGTGAGCAGTTCTTC.

The V call is TRBV11-2, the J call TRBJ2-3; no clear D gene. Germline V lookup: CDR1 SGHAT, CDR2 FQNNGV. This CDR3 spans 16 amino acids. Trimming stripped 1 base from V and 3 bases from J, with 14 bases between. The CDR3 protein is CASSLGWGVRTDTQYF. The CDR3 DNA is TGTGCCAGCAGCTTAGGGTGGGGTGTCCGGACAGATACGCAGTATTTT.

There are many counts of this clonotype. CDR3 sequence reads: CASSPRSGVADTQYF. The CDR3 DNA reads as TGTGCCAGCAGTCCCCGCAGCGGGGTCGCTGATACGCAGTATTTT. The genes are TRBV6-5 and TRBJ2-3, with TRBD2 matching 7 bases. From germline, CDR1 is MNHEY and CDR2 SVGAGI. V lost 5 bases, J lost 6 bases, and 11 bases stayed unmatched. The CDR3 extends over 15 amino acids.

There are many counts of this clonotype. This chain uses TRBV5-1 with TRBJ1-1, with D perhaps TRBD1 (5 bases). Germline lookup yields CDR1 SGHRS and CDR2 YFSETQ. With 6 bases removed from V and 1 base from J, the gap between germline ends came to 7 bases. The CDR3 totals 12 residues. CDR3: CASNTGNTEAFF. The CDR3 DNA sequence: TGCGCCAGCAACACAGGGAACACTGAAGCTTTCTTT.

Many counts were recorded for this clonotype. The rearrangement uses TRBV27 and TRBJ2-1, with 7 bases aligning to TRBD2. Germline V CDR1 and CDR2: MNHEY, SMNVEV (reference sequence). V lost 6 bases and J lost 5; bases outside the gene matches: 16. The length of the CDR3 is 17 residues. CDR3 sequence (DNA): TGTGCCAGCAGAGTTGGACTAGTTGTACTTGGGGACAATGAGCAGTTCTTC. As protein: CASRVGLVVLGDNEQFF.

This clonotype was detected a few times. The chain joins TRBV5-1 to TRBJ2-3, with 7 bases aligning to TRBD1. CDR1 is SGHRS, CDR2 YFSETQ, per germline. The CDR3 spans 14 residues. V lost 4 bases, J lost 4 bases, and 6 bases stayed unmatched. The CDR3 spells CASSTDRASDTQYF. CDR3 DNA: TGCGCCAGCAGCACCGACAGGGCATCAGATACGCAGTATTTT.

This clonotype was detected many times. The DNA of the CDR3 is TGTGCCAGCAGACCGGCGGGGCTGGAGCCCCAGCATTTT. Its protein is CASRPAGLEPQHF. The chain carries TRBV28 and TRBJ1-5, with D tentatively TRBD1 (5 bases). Trimming pared 6 bases from V and 8 bases from J, leaving 14 bases between. This CDR3 has 13 residues. CDR1 and CDR2 from the germline V gene are MDHEN and SYDVKM.

This clonotype turned up a few times. One end of the junction is discordant with germline, which a read error may explain. The chain carries TRBV12-3 or TRBV12-4 and TRBJ1-5; D not certain. The CDR3 spans 13 residues. The CDR3 region is CASSSPGPQPQRF. As DNA, the CDR3 is TGTGCCAGCAGTTCCCCGGGTCCACAGCCCCAGCGTTTT.

This chain links TRBV5-1 with TRBJ1-1; TRBD1 matches 7 bases. The V gene's germline CDR1 is SGHRS and CDR2 YFSETQ. This CDR3 is 17 amino acids long. The junction had 12 bases not matched to a gene; V was cut back by 3 bases and J by 1 base. Here the CDR3 reads CASSWTIGTGANTEAFF. Written as DNA, the CDR3 is TGCGCCAGCAGCTGGACCATAGGAACAGGGGCGAACACTGAAGCTTTCTTT. Combining the CDR3 with reference TRBV5-1 and TRBJ1-1 gives the whole variable domain KAGVTQTPRYLIKTRGQQVTLSCSPISGHRSVSWYQQTPGQGLQFLFEYFSETQRNKGNFPGRFSGRQFSNSRSEMNVSTLELGDSALYLCASSWTIGTGANTEAFFGQGTRLTVV.

This clonotype was counted only a few times. The gene calls are TRBV6-5 and TRBJ2-7; 9 bases match TRBD1. The CDR3 spans 14 residues. The V and J ends lost 6 bases and 6 bases, in that order; junction bases with no gene match: 9. Germline values: CDR1 MNHEY, CDR2 SVGAGI. In DNA, the CDR3 is TGTGCCAGCAGAAGGACAGGGGCGATTTTCGAGCAGTACGTC. The encoded protein is CASRRTGAIFEQYV.

This clonotype was seen at least ten times. The chain couples TRBV18 to TRBJ2-2; 12 bases fit TRBD1. V was clipped by 3 bases and J by 7 bases; unmatched bases: 3. Per the germline V gene, CDR1 is KGHSH and CDR2 is LQKENI. CDR3 size: 15 residues. The CDR3 nucleotides read TGTGCCAGCTCACCGGGACAGGGGGCCGGCGGGGAGCTGTTTTTT. It yields the protein CASSPGQGAGGELFF.

Only a few counts were recorded for this clonotype. The chain joins TRBV12-3 or TRBV12-4 to TRBJ2-5; 8 bases match TRBD1. Trimming removed 7 bases from V and 2 bases from J; junction bases left unmatched: 3. The CDR3 covers 13 residues. As DNA, the CDR3 is TGTGCCAGCAATAACAGGGGGCAAGAGACCCAGTACTTC. It encodes CASNNRGQETQYF.

The chain links TRBV6-1 to TRBJ1-2; perhaps TRBD1 as D (5 bases). The germline V gene encodes CDR1 MNHNS and CDR2 SASEGT. V was trimmed by 6 bases and J by 8 bases, leaving 16 bases between them. CDR3 length: 13 residues. The CDR3 DNA reads TGTGCCAGCAGCCCCGCGGGGCGTTCGGGCTACACCTTC. Encoded protein: CASSPAGRSGYTF.